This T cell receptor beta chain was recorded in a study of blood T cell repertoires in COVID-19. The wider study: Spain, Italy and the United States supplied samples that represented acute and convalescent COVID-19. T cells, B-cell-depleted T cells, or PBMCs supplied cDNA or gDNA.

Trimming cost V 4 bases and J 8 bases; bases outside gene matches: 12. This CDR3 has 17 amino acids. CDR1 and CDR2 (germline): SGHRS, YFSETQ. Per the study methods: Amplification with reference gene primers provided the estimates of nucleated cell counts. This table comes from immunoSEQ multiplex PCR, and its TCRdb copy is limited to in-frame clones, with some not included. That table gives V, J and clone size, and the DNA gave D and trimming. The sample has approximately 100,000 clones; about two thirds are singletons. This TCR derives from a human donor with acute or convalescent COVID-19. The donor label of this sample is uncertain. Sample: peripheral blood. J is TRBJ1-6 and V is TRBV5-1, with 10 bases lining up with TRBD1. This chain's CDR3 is CASSTGTGDSGHSPLHF. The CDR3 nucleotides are TGCGCCAGCAGCACGGGGACAGGGGACTCAGGGCATTCACCCCTCCACTTT.